Presented here are 11 T cell receptor beta chains from one specimen sequenced in a study of CD8+ T cells in alopecia areata (dated by TCRdb to between 2017 and 2018). According to the study, the label for this sample's treatment or condition signals: oral pan-JAK inhibitor, 5-10 mg twice daily. The library was generated by the immunoSEQ multiplex PCR assay. RNA was extracted from all samples and reverse transcribed into cDNA, which served as template for TCR sequencing. TCRdb holds this immuneACCESS table with in-frame rearrangements only. Some clones are missing; in checked studies, unresolved V genes explain under half, and the rest has no known cause. The sample contains a few hundred thousand clones, 60% of them found a single time. The ten most abundant clones make up around 0.84% of the sample. The material was CD4+ T cells sorted from blood, obtained around week 52, from a patient treated with tofacitinib. Source of these receptors: a human donor with alopecia areata.

The V gene is TRBV5-6, the J gene TRBJ1-6, with D unclear. V shed 0 bases and J shed 7 bases, with 5 bases lying between them. CDR1 and CDR2 from the germline V gene are SGHDT and YYEEEE. This CDR3 has 13 residues. CDR3 nucleotides: TGTGCCAGCAGCTTGGGACGGAATTCACCCCTCCACTTT. Amino acid sequence: CASSLGRNSPLHF.

This clone was observed a handful of times. V is TRBV2 and J is TRBJ2-1; 9 nucleotides align to TRBD1. V gave up 8 bases and J gave up 4 bases; unmatched junction bases: 3. CDR1 and CDR2 (germline): SNHLY, FYNNEI. The CDR3 has 13 residues. The CDR3 region has the DNA TGTGCCAGCGCCGGGACAGGGTACAATGAGCAGTTCTTC. This sequence encodes CASAGTGYNEQFF.

This clone was observed a handful of times. This chain joins TRBV4-1 and TRBJ1-6, with 9 bases matching TRBD1. The ends lost 3 bases at V and 0 bases at J; junction bases unmatched: 9. The CDR3 totals 19 residues. Per the germline V gene, CDR1 is MGHRA and CDR2 is YSYEKL. CDR3: CASSHARDRAVSYNSPLHF. The CDR3 DNA is TGCGCCAGCAGCCATGCCCGGGACAGGGCGGTCTCCTATAATTCACCCCTCCACTTT.

This chain joins TRBV9 and TRBJ1-2, with a possible D match to TRBD1 (5 bases). Per the germline V gene, CDR1 is SGDLS and CDR2 is YYNGEE. The ends were cut back, 5 bases at V and 4 bases at J, with 9 bases in the middle. The CDR3 length is 12 residues. CDR3 region: CASSTGPYGYTF. CDR3 DNA: TGTGCCAGCAGTACAGGACCCTATGGCTACACCTTC.

Remarks on this clone: Additional DNA sequences in this sample encode the identical CDR3. The chain employs TRBV7-9 and TRBJ1-1; a weak D match, TRBD1 (6 bases). CDR3 length: 13 residues. Trimming shortened V by 6 bases and J by 4 bases, and 12 bases separated the two germline ends. Germline lookup yields CDR1 SEHNR and CDR2 FQNEAQ (reference sequence). The CDR3 reads CASSSQGGTEAFF. The DNA for the CDR3 is TGTGCCAGCAGTTCACAGGGAGGCACTGAAGCTTTCTTT.

The chain joins TRBV30 to TRBJ1-2; 8 nucleotides match TRBD1. Trimming cost V 2 bases and J 7 bases; bases outside gene matches: 9. The germline V gene has CDR1 GTSNPN and CDR2 SVGIG (reference sequence). CDR3 length: 14 residues. The CDR3 protein is CAWSSLDRGGGYTF. The CDR3 DNA is TGTGCCTGGAGTTCGCTCGACAGGGGAGGTGGCTACACCTTC.

The V and J genes are TRBV5-1 and TRBJ2-5; D is possibly TRBD2 (7 bases). CDR1 is SGHRS, CDR2 YFSETQ, per germline. The CDR3 contains 13 residues. Trimming took off 4 bases at V and 5 bases at J, with 12 bases between the two ends. The CDR3 DNA reads TGCGCCAGCAGCCAAGGGGGAGGGGAGACCCAGTACTTC. It specifies CASSQGGGETQYF.

The chain recombines TRBV5-1 with TRBJ2-1, with TRBD2 matching over 12 bases. There are 16 residues in the CDR3. From germline, CDR1 is SGHRS and CDR2 YFSETQ. After removal of 0 bases from V and 9 bases from J, the junction contained 7 bases not matched to a gene. For the CDR3, the DNA is TGCGCCAGCAGCTTGGCCGGACTAGCGGGGATCGGTGAGCAGTTCTTC. The encoded protein is CASSLAGLAGIGEQFF.

The gene calls are TRBV29-1 and TRBJ1-1, with D unresolved. There are 12 residues in the CDR3. Looked up from germline, CDR1 is SQVTM and CDR2 is ANQGSEA. Trimming shortened V by 4 bases and J by 5 bases, and 11 bases separated the two germline ends. This chain's CDR3 is CSVVGWVTEAFF. CDR3 DNA sequence: TGCAGCGTTGTCGGGTGGGTGACTGAAGCTTTCTTT.

The chain's CDR3 is CAWRGQGADTGELFF. The CDR3 DNA follows: TGTGCCTGGAGGGGACAGGGGGCGGACACCGGGGAGCTGTTTTTT. This chain links TRBV30 with TRBJ2-2; TRBD1 matches 12 bases. The CDR3 totals 15 residues. The V gene's germline CDR1 is GTSNPN and CDR2 SVGIG (reference sequence). The trim removed 3 bases at V and 3 bases at J, leaving 2 bases unmatched.

About this clone: Within the sample, other DNA sequences also encode this same CDR3. The chain couples TRBV7-9 to TRBJ1-1; the D gene is possibly TRBD1 (6 bases). The V end lost 5 bases, the J end lost 1 base, and 11 bases lay between the germline ends. Germline CDR1 and CDR2: SEHNR and FQNEAQ (reference sequence). There are 14 residues in the CDR3. The CDR3 nucleotides are TGTGCCAGCAGCGCATCACAGGGGAACACTGAAGCTTTCTTT. Protein product: CASSASQGNTEAFF.